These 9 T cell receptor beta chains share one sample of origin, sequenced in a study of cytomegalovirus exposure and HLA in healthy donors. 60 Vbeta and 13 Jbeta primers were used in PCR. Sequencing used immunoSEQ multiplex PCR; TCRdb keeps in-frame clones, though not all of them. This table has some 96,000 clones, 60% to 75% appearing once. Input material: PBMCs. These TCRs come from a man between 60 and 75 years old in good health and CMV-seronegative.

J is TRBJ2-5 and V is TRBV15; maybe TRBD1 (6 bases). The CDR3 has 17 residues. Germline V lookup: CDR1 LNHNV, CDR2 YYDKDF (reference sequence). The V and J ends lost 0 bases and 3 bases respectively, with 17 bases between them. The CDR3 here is CATSRDRLWDTKETQYF. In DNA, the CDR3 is TGTGCCACCAGCAGAGATAGACTCTGGGACACGAAAGAGACCCAGTACTTC.

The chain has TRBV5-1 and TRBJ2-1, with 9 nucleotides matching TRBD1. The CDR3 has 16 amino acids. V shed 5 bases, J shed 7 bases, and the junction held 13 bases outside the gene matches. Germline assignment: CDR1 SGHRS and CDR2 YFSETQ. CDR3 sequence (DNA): TGCGCCAGCAGTCGGTCCGGGACAGGGAAATCAAATGAGCAGTTCTTC. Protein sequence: CASSRSGTGKSNEQFF.

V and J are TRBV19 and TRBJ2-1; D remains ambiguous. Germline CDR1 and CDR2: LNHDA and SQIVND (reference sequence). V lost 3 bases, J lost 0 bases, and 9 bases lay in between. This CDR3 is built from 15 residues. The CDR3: CASSIAVTSYNEQFF. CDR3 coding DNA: TGTGCCAGTAGTATCGCGGTCACCTCCTACAATGAGCAGTTCTTC.

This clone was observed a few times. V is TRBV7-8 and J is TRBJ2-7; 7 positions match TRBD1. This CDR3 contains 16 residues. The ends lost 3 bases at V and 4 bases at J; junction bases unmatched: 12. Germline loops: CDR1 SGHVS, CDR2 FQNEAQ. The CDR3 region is CASSLDNQGGLYEQYF. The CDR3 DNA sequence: TGTGCCAGCAGCTTGGACAACCAAGGGGGCTTATACGAGCAGTACTTC.

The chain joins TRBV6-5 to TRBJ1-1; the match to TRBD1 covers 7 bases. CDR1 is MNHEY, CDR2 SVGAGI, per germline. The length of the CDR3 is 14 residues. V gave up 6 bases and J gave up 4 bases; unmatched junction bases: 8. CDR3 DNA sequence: TGTGCCAGCAGGAAGGGGGCTGGCGGCACTGAAGCTTTCTTT. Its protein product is CASRKGAGGTEAFF.

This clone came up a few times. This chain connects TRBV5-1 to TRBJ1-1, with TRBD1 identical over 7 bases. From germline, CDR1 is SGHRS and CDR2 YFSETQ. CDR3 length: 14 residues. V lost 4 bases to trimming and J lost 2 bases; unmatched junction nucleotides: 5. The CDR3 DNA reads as TGCGCCAGCAGCACCGGGACAGATAACACTGAAGCTTTCTTT. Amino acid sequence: CASSTGTDNTEAFF.

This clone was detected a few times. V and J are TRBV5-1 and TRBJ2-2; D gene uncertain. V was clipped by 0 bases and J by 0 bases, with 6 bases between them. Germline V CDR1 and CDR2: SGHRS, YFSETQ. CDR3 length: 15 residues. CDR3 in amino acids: CASSLVAANTGELFF. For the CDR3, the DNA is TGCGCCAGCAGCTTGGTAGCCGCGAACACCGGGGAGCTGTTTTTT.

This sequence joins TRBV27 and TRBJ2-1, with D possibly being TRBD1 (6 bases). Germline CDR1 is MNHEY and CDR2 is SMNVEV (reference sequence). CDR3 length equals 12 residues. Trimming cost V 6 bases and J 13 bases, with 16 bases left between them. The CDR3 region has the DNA TGTGCCAGCAGCCCATTTGACAGGTCCCAGTTCTTC. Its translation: CASSPFDRSQFF.

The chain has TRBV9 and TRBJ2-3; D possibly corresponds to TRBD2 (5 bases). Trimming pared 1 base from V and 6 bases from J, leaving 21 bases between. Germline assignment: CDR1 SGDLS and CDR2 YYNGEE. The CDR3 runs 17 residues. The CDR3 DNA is TGTGCCAGCAGCGTATGCCCCTCTCGTTGGCGAGGGGATACGCAGTATTTT. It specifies CASSVCPSRWRGDTQYF.